The 8 T cell receptor beta chains below were found in one sample sequenced in a study of Ad26.COV2.S vaccination and SARS-CoV-2 variants (dated by TCRdb to the early 2020s). The library was generated by the immunoSEQ multiplex PCR assay. Entries here come from immuneACCESS through TCRdb and include only in-frame sequences with V and J called. Some clones fail to appear in such tables; in the studies checked, an unresolved V gene covers under half of the shortfall, and the cause of the remainder is unknown. For this sample there are some 270,000 clones; 70% to 90% appear just once. The ten largest clones take up just under 3% of the sample. Sample treatment or condition, as interpreted from the label and publication: roughly 19 received Ad26.COV2.S at low or high dose, single or two shots; roughly five received placebo; per-sample allocation not given. For vaccine and placebo recipients, the sequenced repertoires came from samples collected on day 63 after the first injection.

The sequencing used peripheral blood, collected in a trial of Ad26.COV2.S vaccine versus placebo. These receptors came from a person between 18 and 59 years old who received the Ad26.COV2.S COVID-19 vaccine or a placebo.

The chain recombines TRBV19 with TRBJ2-6; TRBD1 matches 7 bases. V gave up 4 bases and J gave up 2 bases; unmatched junction bases: 11. CDR3 length: 18 residues. CDR1 LNHDA and CDR2 SQIVND come from the germline V gene (reference sequence). The CDR3 is CASSTSTGLPAGANVLTF. The CDR3 DNA reads TGTGCCAGTAGTACCTCGACAGGGCTCCCCGCTGGGGCCAACGTCCTGACTTTC.

The V and J genes are TRBV5-6 and TRBJ1-4, with 8 bases aligning to TRBD1. The trim removed 1 base at V and 5 bases at J, leaving 4 bases unmatched. The CDR3 has 15 residues. Germline lookup yields CDR1 SGHDT and CDR2 YYEEEE. CDR3 amino acids: CASSLLRTGNEKLFF. The CDR3 DNA is TGTGCCAGCAGCTTGTTACGGACAGGGAATGAAAAACTGTTTTTT. Full variable domain (remainder filled in from reference TRBV5-6 and TRBJ1-4): DAGVTQSPTHLIKTRGQQVTLRCSPKSGHDTVSWYQQALGQGPQFIFQYYEEEERQRGNFPDRFSGHQFPNYSSELNVNALLLGDSALYLCASSLLRTGNEKLFFGSGTQLSVL.

The CDR3 sequence: CASSFRDPRSEQYF. The CDR3 DNA reads as TGTGCCAGCAGCTTTAGAGACCCGCGAAGCGAGCAGTACTTC. The V and J genes are TRBV7-2 and TRBJ2-7; D is unclear. The CDR3 sequence is 14 residues long. The germline V and J ends were trimmed by 3 bases and 6 bases, with 15 bases remaining between them. The V gene's germline CDR1 is SGHTA and CDR2 FQGNSA.

In this sample, this clone turned up many times. This chain links TRBV4-3 with TRBJ2-1, with 10 bases aligning to TRBD2. This CDR3 has 17 residues. Germline-derived CDR1 and CDR2 are LGHNA and YSLEER. Germline trimming cut 2 bases from V and 9 bases from J; bases unmatched to any gene: 13. Written as DNA, the CDR3 is TGCGCCAGCAGCCAACCCGGCGGGCTAGCGGGAGTGGTTGAGCAGTTCTTC. Encoded protein: CASSQPGGLAGVVEQFF.

The J gene is TRBJ2-1, the V gene TRBV3-1 (or the pseudogene TRBV3-2); D might be TRBD2 (6 bases). The germline CDR1 and CDR2 sequences are LGHDT and YNNKEL (reference sequence). CDR3 length: 15 amino acids. The germline V and J ends were trimmed by 6 bases and 4 bases, with 16 bases remaining between them. The CDR3 DNA reads TGTGCCAGCAGTCGGGGTCCGGGAGTTTACAATGAGCAGTTCTTC. Translated: CASSRGPGVYNEQFF.

The chain has TRBV6-1 and TRBJ2-3; 12 bases align to TRBD2. V dropped 4 bases and J dropped 6; count of bases not matched to a gene: 8. Germline CDR1 and CDR2: MNHNS and SASEGT. The CDR3 sequence is 16 residues long. The CDR3 loop reads CASSGPSGGAGDTQYF. In DNA, the CDR3 is TGTGCCAGCAGTGGCCCTAGCGGGGGGGCAGGGGATACGCAGTATTTT.

The rearrangement joins TRBV3-1 (or the pseudogene TRBV3-2) to TRBJ2-2, with D unresolved. Per germline, CDR1 LGHDT and CDR2 YNNKEL (reference sequence). The CDR3 sequence is 15 residues long. V lost 1 base, J lost 1 base, and 7 bases lay in between. The CDR3 DNA sequence: TGTGCCAGCAGCCAAGTTGCTGGGAACACCGGGGAGCTGTTTTTT. It encodes CASSQVAGNTGELFF.

V and J are TRBV6-2 or TRBV6-3 and TRBJ1-1; no firm D call. Germline CDR1 MNHEY, CDR2 SVGEGT. With 0 bases removed from V and 0 bases from J, the gap between germline ends came to 20 bases. The CDR3 contains 19 residues. CDR3 amino acids: CASSYSLGNRFRMNTEAFF. The DNA for the CDR3 is TGTGCCAGCAGTTACTCTCTCGGAAACCGCTTTCGCATGAACACTGAAGCTTTCTTT.